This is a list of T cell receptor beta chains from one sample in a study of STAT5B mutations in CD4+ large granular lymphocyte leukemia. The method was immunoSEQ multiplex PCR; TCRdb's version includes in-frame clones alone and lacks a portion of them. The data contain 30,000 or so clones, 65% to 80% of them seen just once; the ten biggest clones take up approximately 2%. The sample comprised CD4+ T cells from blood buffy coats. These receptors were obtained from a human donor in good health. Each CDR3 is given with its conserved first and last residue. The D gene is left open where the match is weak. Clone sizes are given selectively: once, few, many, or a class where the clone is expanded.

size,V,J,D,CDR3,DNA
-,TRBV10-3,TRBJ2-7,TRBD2,CAIGSSGGGEQYF,TGTGCCATCGGCTCTAGCGGGGGTGGGGAGCAGTACTTC
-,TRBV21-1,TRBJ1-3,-,CASSKCRIGPVSGNTIYF,TGTGCCAGCAGCAAATGCAGGATAGGACCTGTCTCTGGAAACACCATATATTTT
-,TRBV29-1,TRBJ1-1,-,CSVASGSNTEAFF,TGCAGCGTCGCCAGCGGTTCGAACACTGAAGCTTTCTTT
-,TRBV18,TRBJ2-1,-,CASSPRNLGGDEQFF,TGTGCCAGCTCACCTCGAAATTTAGGCGGCGATGAGCAGTTCTTC
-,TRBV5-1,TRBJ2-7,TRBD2,CASSLVASGRAHEQYF,TGCGCCAGCAGCTTGGTGGCTAGCGGGAGGGCCCACGAGCAGTACTTC
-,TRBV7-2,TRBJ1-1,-,CASSSAGAHEAFF,TGTGCCAGCAGCTCGGCAGGGGCTCATGAAGCTTTCTTT
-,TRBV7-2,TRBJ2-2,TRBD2,CASRQTSGSSGELFF,TGTGCCAGCAGACAGACTAGCGGGAGTTCCGGGGAGCTGTTTTTT
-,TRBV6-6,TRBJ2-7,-,CATRQDSYEQYF,TGTGCCACCCGACAAGATTCCTACGAGCAGTACTTC
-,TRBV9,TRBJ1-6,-,CASSDSLKNSPLHF,TGTGCCAGCAGCGATAGCCTGAAGAATTCACCCCTCCACTTT
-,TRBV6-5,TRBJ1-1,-,CASSARPEGEAFF,TGTGCCAGCAGCGCCCGACCGGAGGGTGAAGCTTTCTTT
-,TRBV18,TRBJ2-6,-,CASSPVGAGANVLTF,TGTGCCAGCTCCCCCGTGGGGGCTGGGGCCAACGTCCTGACTTTC
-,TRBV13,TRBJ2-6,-,CASSRSGGAQGANVLTF,TGTGCCAGCAGCCGGTCTGGGGGGGCGCAAGGGGCCAACGTCCTGACTTTC
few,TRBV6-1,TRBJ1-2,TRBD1,CAIHPGQGRYGYTF,TGTGCCATCCACCCGGGACAGGGGAGGTATGGCTACACCTTC
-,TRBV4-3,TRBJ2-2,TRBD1,CASSQEGRGRVGELFF,TGCGCCAGCAGCCAAGAGGGCAGGGGGCGAGTCGGGGAGCTGTTTTTT
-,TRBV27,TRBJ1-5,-,CASSLRPAGNQPQHF,TGTGCCAGCAGTTTACGCCCGGCAGGCAATCAGCCCCAGCATTTT
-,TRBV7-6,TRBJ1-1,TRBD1,CASSPRTGGTNTEAFF,TGTGCCAGCAGCCCCCGGACAGGGGGAACGAACACTGAAGCTTTCTTT
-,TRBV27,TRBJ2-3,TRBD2,CASSSGTSTDTQYF,TGTGCCAGCAGTTCCGGGACTAGTACCGATACGCAGTATTTT
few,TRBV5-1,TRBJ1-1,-,CASSQETVNTEAFF,TGCGCCAGCAGCCAGGAGACAGTGAACACTGAAGCTTTCTTT
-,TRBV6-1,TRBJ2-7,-,CASSDLGAEQYF,TGTGCCAGCAGTGACTTAGGGGCCGAGCAGTACTTC
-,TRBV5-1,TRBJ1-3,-,CASSLVAGSGNTIYF,TGCGCCAGCAGCTTGGTTGCGGGCTCTGGGAACACCATATATTTT
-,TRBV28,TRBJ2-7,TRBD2,CASSLPGGFYEQYF,TGTGCCAGCAGTTTACCGGGGGGGTTCTACGAGCAGTACTTC
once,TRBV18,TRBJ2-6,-,CASSPPTAGANVLTF,TGTGCCAGCTCACCACCTACCGCAGGGGCCAACGTCCTGACTTTC
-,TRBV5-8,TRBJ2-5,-,CASVGEGETQYF,TGTGCCAGCGTAGGTGAGGGAGAGACCCAGTACTTC
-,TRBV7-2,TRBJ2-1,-,CASSPRRTVSSYNEQFF,TGTGCCAGCAGCCCAAGACGGACGGTGAGCTCCTACAATGAGCAGTTCTTC
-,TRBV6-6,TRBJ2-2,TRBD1,CASLSGTGNTGELFF,TGTGCCAGCCTTTCGGGGACAGGGAACACCGGGGAGCTGTTTTTT
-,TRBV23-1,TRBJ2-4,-,CASSQSPGRGRENIQYF,TGCGCCAGCAGTCAATCACCTGGCAGGGGGAGGGAAAACATTCAGTACTTC
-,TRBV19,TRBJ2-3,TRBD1,CASNSLPGQGADTQYF,TGTGCCAGTAACAGCCTCCCGGGACAGGGGGCAGATACGCAGTATTTT
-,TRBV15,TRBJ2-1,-,CATSTLWTVTNNEQFF,TGTGCCACCAGCACCCTCTGGACAGTTACTAACAATGAGCAGTTCTTC
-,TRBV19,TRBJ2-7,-,CASGPVGSYEQYF,TGTGCCAGTGGACCGGTTGGCTCCTACGAGCAGTACTTC
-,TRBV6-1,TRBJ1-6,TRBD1,CASRVRDSYNSPLHF,TGTGCCAGCAGGGTACGGGACAGTTATAATTCACCCCTCCACTTT
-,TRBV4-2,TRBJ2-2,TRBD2,CASSLRLAGADTGELFF,TGTGCCAGCAGCCTTAGACTAGCGGGAGCGGACACCGGGGAGCTGTTTTTT
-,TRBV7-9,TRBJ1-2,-,CASSLGHFYGYTF,TGTGCCAGCAGCCTGGGACATTTCTATGGCTACACCTTC
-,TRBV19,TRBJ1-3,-,CASSISEVSGNTIYF,TGTGCCAGTAGTATTTCGGAGGTCTCTGGAAACACCATATATTTT
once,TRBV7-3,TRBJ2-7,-,CASSLRVRGRYEQYF,TGTGCCAGCAGCTTAAGGGTAAGGGGCCGGTACGAGCAGTACTTC
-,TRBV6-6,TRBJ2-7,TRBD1,CAIPGDSEDEQYF,TGTGCCATTCCCGGGGACAGTGAAGACGAGCAGTACTTC
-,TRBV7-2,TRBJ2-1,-,CASSANRGEQFF,TGTGCCAGCAGCGCAAATAGGGGTGAGCAGTTCTTC
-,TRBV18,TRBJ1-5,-,CASSLTDSNQPQHF,TGTGCCAGCTCTCTCACAGATAGCAATCAGCCCCAGCATTTT
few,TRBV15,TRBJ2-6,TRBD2,CATSRDYTSGRGGANVLTF,TGTGCCACCAGCAGAGATTATACCAGCGGGAGAGGTGGGGCCAACGTCCTGACTTTC
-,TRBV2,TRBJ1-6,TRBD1,CASTEGWTGGWDSPLHF,TGTGCCAGCACCGAAGGGTGGACAGGGGGCTGGGATTCACCCCTCCACTTT